This entry lists 3 T cell receptor beta chains sequenced from one sample in a study of beta chain features in type 1 diabetes. General study findings and limits: A moderate, significant TCRB CDR3 shortening appeared in type 1 diabetes across four CD4+ subsets.

No cognate antigen is known for these TCRs. Expressed TCRB transcripts were sequenced after all isolated RNA was converted to cDNA. The repertoire was sequenced with immunoSEQ multiplex PCR; TCRdb's copy has only in-frame clones and lacks some. The sample has 60,000 to 75,000 clones; approximately 50% are singletons. The sample was central memory CD4+ T cells from blood. The receptors were gathered from a man aged 25-45 years with type 1 diabetes.

Note on this clone: It is likely a read error, because the conserved phenylalanine at the end of the CDR3 is missing. The V and J genes are TRBV5-1 and TRBJ1-1, with a tentative D call TRBD1 (6 bases). This CDR3 is built from 14 residues. The germline V and J ends were trimmed by 2 bases and 1 base, with 9 bases remaining between them. Germline values: CDR1 SGHRS, CDR2 YFSETQ. CDR3 sequence reads: CASSFGQSNTEAFL. The DNA of the CDR3 is TGCGCCAGCAGCTTTGGACAGTCGAACACTGAAGCTTTCCTT.

This rearrangement joins TRBV11-2 to TRBJ2-1; TRBD1 aligns across 8 bases. The V segment lost 4 bases and the J segment 2 bases; nucleotides outside the gene matches: 7. Germline values: CDR1 SGHAT, CDR2 FQNNGV. The CDR3 consists of 16 residues. The CDR3, as DNA: TGTGCCAGCAGCTCCCAGGGGGCTGGACCCTACAATGAGCAGTTCTTC. Translation: CASSSQGAGPYNEQFF.

This clone was seen more than once but under ten times. The V and J genes are TRBV21-1 and TRBJ2-7; no check of the table's D call, TRBD2, against the DNA was made. TRBV21-1 is a recognized pseudogene. The CDR3 extends over 14 amino acids. The CDR3 sequence: CASRTRGKTYEQYF. DNA for the CDR3: TGTGCCAGCAGAACGCGAGGCAAGACCTACGAGCAGTACTTC.